This T cell receptor beta chain was recorded in a study of blood T cell repertoires in COVID-19. Study details: Collection of acute and convalescent COVID-19 samples took place in the United States, Italy and Spain. From T cells, B-cell-depleted T cells, or PBMCs came the material, which was cDNA or gDNA.

V shed 1 base and J 6 bases; nucleotides not matched to a gene: 6. Germline loops: CDR1 LGHNA, CDR2 YSLEER. There are 15 residues in the CDR3. Original processing methods: Amplified reference gene primers provided the basis for estimating nucleated cell counts. Clones were read by immunoSEQ multiplex PCR, and TCRdb kept only the in-frame ones, dropping some. Clone size and the V and J calls come from that table; the DNA yielded D and trimming. The profile shows around 250,000 clones, more than 85% of them singletons. V gene TRBV4-3 combines with J gene TRBJ2-1; 7 nucleotides agree with TRBD2. Sequencing was performed on peripheral blood. This clonotype originated in a woman in her 70s with active or convalescent COVID-19. The CDR3 is CASSQGAGPGNEQFF. The DNA for the CDR3 is TGCGCCAGCAGCCAAGGAGCGGGGCCGGGCAATGAGCAGTTCTTC.